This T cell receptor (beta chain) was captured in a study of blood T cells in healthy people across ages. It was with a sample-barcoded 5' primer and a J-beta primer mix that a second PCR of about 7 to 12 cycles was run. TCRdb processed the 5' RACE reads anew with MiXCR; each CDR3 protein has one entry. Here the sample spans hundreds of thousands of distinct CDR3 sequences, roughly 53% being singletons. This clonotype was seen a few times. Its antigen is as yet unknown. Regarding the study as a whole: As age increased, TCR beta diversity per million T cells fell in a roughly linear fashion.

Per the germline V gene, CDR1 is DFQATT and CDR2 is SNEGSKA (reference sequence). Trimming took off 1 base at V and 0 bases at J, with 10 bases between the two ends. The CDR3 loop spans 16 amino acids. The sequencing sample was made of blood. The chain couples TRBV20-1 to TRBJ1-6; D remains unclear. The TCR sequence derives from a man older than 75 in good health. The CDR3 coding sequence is TGCAGTGCTAGAGGCCAGAGGAGCTCCTATAATTCACCCCTCCACTTT. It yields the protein CSARGQRSSYNSPLHF.